This T cell receptor beta chain derives from a study of shared clonotypes between healthy human individuals. To note about this clone: What it recognizes is unknown. The identical CDR3 is also encoded by other nucleotide sequences in the sample.

CD45RO-negative, CCR7-selected cells formed the naive CD8 fraction, which excluded terminally differentiated effector memory CD45RA+ cells. Notes on the study in general: Sampling included only blood; tissue repertoires likely differ.

For sorted subsets, approximately 200 ng DNA per replicate equaled some 27,000 T cell genomes. Generated by immunoSEQ multiplex PCR, the TCRdb table keeps only in-frame clones and is missing some. The table includes about 2 million clones, roughly 95% detected once. Sequenced: naive CD8+ T cells sorted from blood. The sequence came from a man between 18 and 35 years old in good health.

The CDR3 loop is CASSVDPGTYNEQFF. The CDR3 DNA is TGTGCCAGCAGCGTAGATCCAGGGACCTACAATGAGCAGTTCTTC. The V and J genes are TRBV9 and TRBJ2-1; TRBD1 might be the D (5 bases). The CDR3 consists of 15 residues. Germline V CDR1 and CDR2: SGDLS, YYNGEE. Trimming left V 0 bases short and J 2 bases short, with 9 bases between.